One and the same sample provided the 25 T cell receptor beta chains below, sequenced in a study of blood T cell repertoires in COVID-19. Here immunoSEQ multiplex PCR was the method, and the copy in TCRdb shows in-frame clones only, minus some. The sample has 100,000 to 110,000 clones; around 81% are singletons. The sequenced material came from peripheral blood. These receptors were collected from a man in his forties or fifties with active or convalescent COVID-19.

The chain combines TRBV2 with TRBJ2-4, with 9 bases lining up with TRBD1. The length of the CDR3 is 16 residues. The germline V gene encodes CDR1 SNHLY and CDR2 FYNNEI. The V and J ends lost 4 bases and 3 bases, in that order; junction bases with no gene match: 7. The CDR3 loop reads CASSGTGEIDKNIQYF. CDR3 nucleotides: TGTGCCAGCAGTGGGACAGGGGAGATCGACAAAAACATTCAGTACTTC.

This chain uses TRBV7-2 with TRBJ2-3; 11 nucleotides agree with TRBD2. The V gene end was trimmed by 6 bases and the J gene end by 0 bases; junction bases not matched to a gene: 5. The CDR3 extends over 16 amino acids. Germline V CDR1 and CDR2: SGHTA, FQGNSA. The CDR3 DNA is TGTGCCAGCAGAACTAGGACTAGCGGGAGCACAGATACGCAGTATTTT. It specifies CASRTRTSGSTDTQYF. The full variable domain, rest sourced from reference TRBV7-2 and TRBJ2-3, is GAGVSQSPSNKVTEKGKDVELRCDPISGHTALYWYRQSLGQGLEFLIYFQGNSAPDKSGLPSDRFSAERTGGSVSTLTIQRTQQEDSAVYLCASRTRTSGSTDTQYFGPGTRLTVL.

This rearrangement joins TRBV19 to TRBJ2-1, with 13 bases aligning to TRBD2. J was trimmed by 9 bases and V by 4 bases; bases with no gene match: 9. Per the germline V gene, CDR1 is LNHDA and CDR2 is SQIVND (reference sequence). The CDR3 covers 16 residues. CDR3 protein: CASSNRLAGGHTEQFF. The DNA for the CDR3 is TGTGCCAGTAGTAACCGACTAGCGGGAGGTCATACTGAGCAGTTCTTC.

The V and J genes are TRBV30 and TRBJ2-3; the D gene is possibly TRBD2 (5 bases). From germline, CDR1 is GTSNPN and CDR2 SVGIG (reference sequence). The CDR3 runs 13 residues. V lost 2 bases and J 9 bases, leaving 15 bases between the germline ends. The CDR3 DNA sequence: TGTGCCTGGAGTTTGGACGGGTCGGGAACGCAGTATTTT. Amino acid sequence: CAWSLDGSGTQYF.

V gene TRBV5-1 combines with J gene TRBJ1-5; 7 positions agree with TRBD1. V trimming: 4 bases; J trimming: 3 bases; junction bases outside the gene matches: 4. Germline V gene sequence: CDR1 SGHRS, CDR2 YFSETQ. The CDR3 covers 14 residues. Here the CDR3 reads CASSPGQFNQPQHF. Here the CDR3 DNA reads TGCGCCAGCAGCCCGGGACAGTTCAATCAGCCCCAGCATTTT.

This rearrangement joins TRBV6-1 to TRBJ2-7, with a tentative D call TRBD1 (6 bases). The length of the CDR3 is 14 residues. CDR1 MNHNS and CDR2 SASEGT come from the germline V gene. The V end was cut by 5 bases, the J end by 3 bases, with 14 bases between. In nucleotides, the CDR3 is TGTGCCAGCAGTTCCCCCGGGACACGCTACGAGCAGTACTTC. Its protein product is CASSSPGTRYEQYF.

A remark on this clone: Other DNA sequences from this sample encode an identical CDR3 as well. The chain couples TRBV7-6 to TRBJ2-7; 11 bases align to TRBD1. The CDR3 runs 15 residues. V lost 3 bases and J lost 4; bases outside the gene matches: 5. Germline V gives CDR1 SGHVS, CDR2 FNYEAQ. The CDR3 reads CASSLAGQGEYEQYF. The DNA of the CDR3 is TGTGCCAGCAGCTTGGCGGGACAGGGGGAGTACGAGCAGTACTTC.

The chain employs TRBV19 and TRBJ1-2, with D hard to call. The germline V gene encodes CDR1 LNHDA and CDR2 SQIVND (reference sequence). The CDR3 sequence is 16 residues long. Trimming removed 5 bases at V and 0 bases at J, with 16 bases between. CDR3 nucleotides: TGTGCCAGTAGTCCCCATTACAGCCAGTCTAACTATGGCTACACCTTC. Translated: CASSPHYSQSNYGYTF.

This clone was detected only a few times. CDR3 amino acids: CASSPTTSGGGGTQYF. CDR3 nucleotide sequence: TGTGCCAGCAGCCCCACGACTAGCGGAGGCGGGGGTACGCAGTATTTT. The rearrangement links TRBV7-6 to TRBJ2-3; TRBD2 aligns across 9 bases. CDR1 and CDR2 from the germline V gene are SGHVS and FNYEAQ. J lost 8 bases, V lost 5 bases, and 14 bases had no gene match. The CDR3 is 16 amino acids.

The V gene is TRBV28, the J gene TRBJ2-7, with 14 bases that match TRBD2. Trimming took 7 bases from V and 7 from J; bases not matched to a gene: 9. The CDR3 covers 15 residues. Germline-derived CDR1 and CDR2 are MDHEN and SYDVKM. The CDR3 region has the DNA TGTGCCAGCAAGACCGGGACTAGCGGGAGTCGTGAGCAGTACTTC. Translation gives CASKTGTSGSREQYF.

This clone has only a few counts. The chain couples TRBV11-2 to TRBJ2-6; a weak D match, TRBD1 (5 bases). The CDR3 spans 17 residues. CDR1 is SGHAT, CDR2 FQNNGV, per germline. Trimming took off 5 bases at V and 0 bases at J, with 14 bases between the two ends. In DNA form, the CDR3 reads TGTGCCAGCAGCCCACGCAAGGGGAACTCTGGGGCCAACGTCCTGACTTTC. It encodes CASSPRKGNSGANVLTF.

V gene TRBV2 combines with J gene TRBJ2-3; weak D call: TRBD2 (6 bases). V was shortened by 11 bases and J by 0 bases, with 15 bases between the two germline ends. The CDR3 runs 14 residues. The V gene's germline CDR1 is SNHLY and CDR2 FYNNEI. The CDR3 nucleotides read TGTGCCGGCCGAGCGGGCCTGAGCACAGATACGCAGTATTTT. It translates to CAGRAGLSTDTQYF.

This clone was seen a single time. CDR3 residues: CASSLGPKGVGEQYF. For the CDR3, the DNA is TGTGCCAGCAGCTTAGGCCCCAAGGGGGTAGGAGAGCAGTACTTC. This sequence joins TRBV13 and TRBJ2-7; D is possibly TRBD1 (6 bases). CDR1 PRHDT and CDR2 FYEKMQ come from the germline V gene (reference sequence). This CDR3 has 15 residues. Trimming removed 0 bases at V and 7 bases at J, with 16 bases between.

The rearrangement links TRBV27 to TRBJ1-2, with 9 bases identical to TRBD1. The V gene end was trimmed by 5 bases and the J gene end by 8 bases; junction bases not matched to a gene: 6. In germline, CDR1 is MNHEY, CDR2 SMNVEV (reference sequence). This CDR3 spans 13 amino acids. Here the CDR3 reads CASSTGQGYGYTF. The CDR3 DNA follows: TGTGCCAGCAGTACCGGACAGGGGTACGGCTACACCTTC.

The J gene is TRBJ2-5, the V gene TRBV6-5, with a tentative D call TRBD2 (6 bases). This CDR3 is 13 amino acids long. Germline CDR1 is MNHEY and CDR2 is SVGAGI. This chain's CDR3 is CATTAGLGETQYF. As DNA, the CDR3 is TGTGCTACCACCGCGGGGTTAGGAGAGACCCAGTACTTC.

This clone was found many times. DNA of the CDR3: TGTGCCAGTAGTATAGCGGGAGGGGCGGCCAATGAGCAGTTCTTC. As protein: CASSIAGGAANEQFF. The chain joins TRBV19 to TRBJ2-1; 8 bases map to TRBD2. CDR1 is LNHDA, CDR2 SQIVND, per germline (reference sequence). CDR3 length: 15 residues. Losses at the gene ends were 1 base for V and 6 bases for J; bases not matched to a gene: 5.

This rearrangement joins TRBV6-6 to TRBJ1-1, with 7 bases aligning to TRBD1. Germline CDR1 MNHNY, CDR2 SVGAGI (reference sequence). Trimming cost V 7 bases and J 4 bases; bases outside gene matches: 6. The length of the CDR3 is 13 residues. CDR3 nucleotides: TGTGCCAGCACCGGACAGGCAGGCACTGAAGCTTTCTTT. Translation: CASTGQAGTEAFF.

The CDR3 spells CATSPSGTGNTEAFF. CDR3 nucleotides: TGTGCCACCAGCCCTAGCGGGACAGGGAACACTGAAGCTTTCTTT. This chain connects TRBV15 to TRBJ1-1; TRBD1 agrees at 8 bases. With V trimmed by 5 bases and J by 1 base, 6 bases remained unmatched. Germline assignment: CDR1 LNHNV and CDR2 YYDKDF (reference sequence). The length of the CDR3 is 15 residues. The full variable domain, in which reference TRBV15 and TRBJ1-1 provide the parts outside the CDR3, is DAMVIQNPRYQVTQFGKPVTLSCSQTLNHNVMYWYQQKSSQAPKLLFHYYDKDFNNEADTPDNFQSRRPNTSFCFLDIRSPGLGDTAMYLCATSPSGTGNTEAFFGQGTRLTVV.

The V and J genes are TRBV7-9 and TRBJ1-4; D not certain. From germline, CDR1 is SEHNR and CDR2 FQNEAQ (reference sequence). V lost 2 bases and J 10 bases, leaving 11 bases between the germline ends. This CDR3 is built from 13 residues. DNA of the CDR3: TGTGCCAGCAGCTTAAACGCCCCGGGAAAACTGTTTTTT. This gives the protein CASSLNAPGKLFF.

The V call is TRBV5-1, the J call TRBJ2-2; 9 bases agree with TRBD2. V lost 8 bases, J lost 4 bases, and 6 bases stayed unmatched. This CDR3 contains 14 residues. Germline V gives CDR1 SGHRS, CDR2 YFSETQ. The CDR3 DNA sequence: TGCGCCAGTGGTGGCGGGAGGGCCACCGGGGAGCTGTTTTTT. Amino acids: CASGGGRATGELFF.

This chain connects TRBV29-1 to TRBJ2-3; TRBD2 aligns across 11 bases. Per the germline V gene, CDR1 is SQVTM and CDR2 is ANQGSEA. The ends lost 4 bases at V and 4 bases at J; junction bases unmatched: 7. The length of the CDR3 is 15 residues. CDR3 DNA sequence: TGCAGCGTTGTTGTTCTAGCGGGAGGCTCAGATACGCAGTATTTT. Its protein is CSVVVLAGGSDTQYF.

In DNA, the CDR3 is TGCGCCAGCAGCCCGAGCTCTGGGGCCAACGTCCTGACTTTC. It yields the protein CASSPSSGANVLTF. The chain combines TRBV5-1 with TRBJ2-6, with D unresolved. CDR1 and CDR2 (germline): SGHRS, YFSETQ. The CDR3 is 14 residues long. V lost 4 bases to trimming and J lost 0 bases, with 5 bases between them.

J is TRBJ1-1 and V is TRBV5-1; 9 nucleotides match TRBD1. CDR1 is SGHRS, CDR2 YFSETQ, per germline. Trimming removed 1 base from V and 1 base from J; junction bases left unmatched: 2. This CDR3 has 15 amino acids. The CDR3, as DNA: TGCGCCAGCAGCTTGAAGGGACAGGGGAACACTGAAGCTTTCTTT. Protein sequence: CASSLKGQGNTEAFF.

The J gene is TRBJ1-4, the V gene TRBV5-1, with 12 bases matching TRBD1. CDR3 length: 16 residues. V lost 6 bases, J lost 4 bases, and 7 bases stayed unmatched. Germline CDR1 and CDR2: SGHRS and YFSETQ. CDR3 sequence: CASTIGTGGGNEKLFF. CDR3 bases: TGCGCCAGCACCATCGGGACAGGGGGCGGTAATGAAAAACTGTTTTTT.

This chain links TRBV19 with TRBJ1-4; no clear D gene. Germline V gene data show CDR1 as LNHDA and CDR2 as SQIVND (reference sequence). V was cut by 10 bases and J by 0 bases, with 12 bases left in between. The CDR3 consists of 14 residues. In DNA, the CDR3 is TGTGCCACCCACAGCCTTGCAACTAATGAAAAACTGTTTTTT. Translating it yields CATHSLATNEKLFF. Full variable domain (remainder filled in from reference TRBV19 and TRBJ1-4): DGGITQSPKYLFRKEGQNVTLSCEQNLNHDAMYWYRQDPGQGLRLIYYSQIVNDFQKGDIAEGYSVSREKKESFPLTVTSAQKNPTAFYLCATHSLATNEKLFFGSGTQLSVL.